The 26 T cell receptor beta chains listed next were all sequenced from one sample in a study of cytomegalovirus exposure and HLA in healthy donors. A multiplex PCR was run with 60 Vbeta primers and 13 Jbeta primers. Clones were sequenced by immunoSEQ multiplex PCR, and TCRdb holds only the in-frame ones, with some missing. The repertoire holds a few hundred thousand clones, with 80% to 95% as singletons. The material sequenced was PBMCs. Receptors originate from a girl aged 2 to 10 in good health and CMV-seronegative.

The V call is TRBV6-5, the J call TRBJ1-4; 9 nucleotides align to TRBD1. The ends lost 3 bases at V and 4 bases at J; junction bases unmatched: 6. This CDR3 has 16 residues. Germline V gene lookup returns CDR1 MNHEY and CDR2 SVGAGI. The CDR3 bases are TGTGCCAGCAGTTATAAGCTGGACAGGGGTAATGAAAAACTGTTTTTT. Residues: CASSYKLDRGNEKLFF.

The rearrangement joins TRBV4-1 to TRBJ2-7, with TRBD2 identical over 7 bases. Germline V gene data show CDR1 as MGHRA and CDR2 as YSYEKL. The length of the CDR3 is 14 residues. The V and J ends lost 4 bases and 5 bases, in that order; junction bases with no gene match: 8. CDR3 nucleotides: TGCGCCAGCAGCCCCTTGGGACTAACGGACGAGCAGTACTTC. Translation gives CASSPLGLTDEQYF.

CDR3: CASSLGSGGGAFTQYF. As DNA, the CDR3 is TGTGCCAGCAGCTTGGGTAGCGGCGGGGGGGCATTCACTCAGTACTTC. The rearrangement links TRBV5-4 to TRBJ2-7, with TRBD2 identical over 9 bases. Per the germline V gene, CDR1 is SGHNT and CDR2 is YYREEE (reference sequence). The junction had 14 bases not matched to a gene; V was cut back by 0 bases and J by 10 bases. CDR3 length equals 16 residues.

The chain employs TRBV7-8 and TRBJ2-7, with D possibly being TRBD2 (6 bases). Deletions cut 2 bases from V and 5 bases from J, with 19 bases between. This CDR3 region has 16 residues. Germline V CDR1 and CDR2: SGHVS, FQNEAQ. CDR3 sequence: CASSLSTGVGRHEQYF. The CDR3 nucleotides are TGTGCCAGCAGCTTATCTACGGGAGTTGGGAGGCACGAGCAGTACTTC.

This clone was detected once. The rearrangement links TRBV19 to TRBJ1-5, with D hard to call. The CDR3 has 16 residues. The germline V gene has CDR1 LNHDA and CDR2 SQIVND (reference sequence). Deletions cut 1 base from V and 5 bases from J, with 15 bases between. The CDR3 reads CASSIGRDLVDQPQHF. The DNA for the CDR3 is TGTGCCAGTAGTATAGGGCGGGATCTCGTCGATCAGCCCCAGCATTTT.

The chain recombines TRBV5-1 with TRBJ2-5; D possibly corresponds to TRBD1 (5 bases). The J call may be wrong; the DNA end is better matched by TRBJ2-7. Looked up from germline, CDR1 is SGHRS and CDR2 is YFSETQ. This CDR3 has 16 amino acids. The chain's CDR3 is CASSLGQTGPSYEQYF. CDR3 nucleotide sequence: TGCGCCAGCAGCTTGGGACAGACCGGACCGTCCTACGAGCAGTACTTC.

The chain carries TRBV11-2 and TRBJ2-5; TRBD1 is a possible D gene (5 bases). The J call may be mistaken, given a closer DNA end match to TRBJ2-7. The CDR3 has 14 amino acids. In germline, CDR1 is SGHAT, CDR2 FQNNGV. The CDR3 DNA reads as TGTGCCAGCAGCTTAGTAAGGGGTGCGTACGAGCAGTACTTC. Protein: CASSLVRGAYEQYF.

Notes on this clone: A junction end diverges from the germline sequence, so it may reflect a read error. This chain uses TRBV6-5 with TRBJ2-5, with TRBD1 matching 8 bases. Matching the DNA end better, TRBJ2-7 makes the J call doubtful. Germline V gene sequence: CDR1 MNHEY, CDR2 SVGAGI. This CDR3 has 13 amino acids. CDR3 sequence: CEPRRTGSYEQYF. CDR3 DNA sequence: TGCGAGCCTCGGCGGACAGGGTCCTACGAGCAGTACTTC.

V is TRBV29-1 and J is TRBJ1-2, with 10 bases identical to TRBD1. Germline CDR1 and CDR2: SQVTM and ANQGSEA. CDR3 length equals 13 residues. V lost 1 base, J lost 7 bases, and 3 bases stayed unmatched. CDR3 coding DNA: TGCAGCGTTGAAGTGGACAGGGGGGGTGGCTACACCTTC. Its translation: CSVEVDRGGGYTF.

The J gene is TRBJ2-7, the V gene TRBV5-1, with a weak D call TRBD2 (6 bases). V was clipped by 1 base and J by 3 bases, with 11 bases between them. CDR1 and CDR2 (germline): SGHRS, YFSETQ. This CDR3 is built from 14 residues. DNA of the CDR3: TGCGCCAGCAGCTTGCTTAGCGGTGGCTACGAGCAGTACTTC. Translated: CASSLLSGGYEQYF.

The gene calls are TRBV19 and TRBJ2-2, with TRBD2 matching over 7 bases. Trimming took 3 bases from V and 5 from J; bases not matched to a gene: 0. CDR1 and CDR2 (germline): LNHDA, SQIVND (reference sequence). This CDR3 comprises 13 residues. The CDR3 reads CASSMGGTGELFF. CDR3 in DNA: TGTGCCAGTAGTATGGGGGGGACCGGGGAGCTGTTTTTT.

The V and J genes are TRBV29-1 and TRBJ1-1; no reliable D call. CDR3 length: 15 amino acids. V was cut by 5 bases and J by 8 bases, with 24 bases left in between. Germline CDR1 is SQVTM and CDR2 is ANQGSEA. CDR3 protein: CSVQSVWARSEEAFF. CDR3 nucleotide sequence: TGCAGCGTTCAGTCGGTTTGGGCTCGGTCCGAGGAAGCTTTCTTT.

The chain carries TRBV6-6 and TRBJ2-1; D may be TRBD2 (6 bases). V gave up 6 bases and J gave up 3 bases, with 15 bases separating them. Germline V CDR1 and CDR2: MNHNY, SVGAGI (reference sequence). CDR3 size: 15 residues. DNA of the CDR3: TGTGCCAGCAGCACCAGGGTAGCGGACTACAATGAGCAGTTCTTC. The encoded protein is CASSTRVADYNEQFF.

The rearrangement joins TRBV19 to TRBJ1-5, with a possible D match to TRBD1 (5 bases). With 3 bases removed from V and 7 bases from J, the gap between germline ends came to 10 bases. Germline assignment: CDR1 LNHDA and CDR2 SQIVND (reference sequence). The CDR3 has 13 amino acids. The CDR3 is CASSIPGLQPQHF. In DNA form, the CDR3 reads TGTGCCAGTAGTATCCCGGGACTACAGCCCCAGCATTTT.

The chain uses TRBV10-2 and TRBJ1-2; 11 bases align to TRBD1. J was trimmed by 5 bases and V by 0 bases; bases with no gene match: 8. The CDR3 length is 17 residues. Germline lookup yields CDR1 WSHSY and CDR2 SAAADI. CDR3 sequence reads: CASSESRDRGNQYGYTF. Written as DNA, the CDR3 is TGCGCCAGCAGTGAGTCCCGGGACAGGGGGAACCAATATGGCTACACCTTC.

The chain has TRBV4-1 and TRBJ2-4; 8 bases match TRBD2. There are 17 residues in the CDR3. V lost 0 bases and J lost 3; bases outside the gene matches: 7. CDR1 is MGHRA and CDR2 is YSYEKL in the germline V gene. The CDR3 reads CASSQDRGAGVKNIQYF. The CDR3, as DNA: TGCGCCAGCAGCCAAGACAGGGGAGCGGGGGTCAAAAACATTCAGTACTTC.

Remarks on this clone: The same CDR3 can be traced to other DNA sequences in this sample. The gene calls are TRBV7-9 and TRBJ2-1; 16 bases map to TRBD2. J gave up 9 bases and V 3 bases, and 2 bases lay outside the gene matches. The germline V gene has CDR1 SEHNR and CDR2 FQNEAQ (reference sequence). This CDR3 is built from 15 residues. The CDR3 bases are TGTGCCAGCAGCTTGGGGACTAGCGGGAGGGGTGAGCAGTTCTTC. It yields the protein CASSLGTSGRGEQFF.

The chain combines TRBV6-1 with TRBJ2-7; possible D gene TRBD2, 5 bases. Germline values: CDR1 MNHNS, CDR2 SASEGT. Trimming shortened V by 6 bases and J by 6 bases, and 18 bases separated the two germline ends. The CDR3 sequence is 14 residues long. The CDR3 is CASSRTGPPGEQYF. CDR3 DNA: TGTGCCAGCAGCAGGACTGGCCCTCCCGGCGAGCAGTACTTC.

The gene calls are TRBV27 and TRBJ2-5, with 7 bases that match TRBD1. Matching the DNA end better, TRBJ2-7 makes the J call doubtful. This CDR3 region has 15 residues. Germline lookup yields CDR1 MNHEY and CDR2 SMNVEV (reference sequence). Written as DNA, the CDR3 is TGTGCCAGCAGTTTGGGACAGACCCCTACCTACGAGCAGTACTTC. This encodes CASSLGQTPTYEQYF.

CDR3 region: CASSGTSGSSSYNEQFF. The CDR3 nucleotides read TGCGCCAGCAGTGGGACTAGCGGGAGTAGCTCCTACAATGAGCAGTTCTTC. The rearrangement links TRBV5-1 to TRBJ2-1, with 14 positions matching TRBD2. The CDR3 contains 17 residues. Germline lookup yields CDR1 SGHRS and CDR2 YFSETQ. Trimming took 5 bases from V and 0 from J; bases not matched to a gene: 4.

This chain uses TRBV9 with TRBJ1-2; 11 nucleotides match TRBD1. V was pared by 5 bases and J by 7 bases, with 7 bases of the junction left unmatched. This CDR3 comprises 14 residues. Germline loops: CDR1 SGDLS, CDR2 YYNGEE. CDR3 protein: CASRADRGRPGYTF. The DNA for the CDR3 is TGTGCCAGCAGGGCGGACAGGGGGCGCCCTGGCTACACCTTC.

The gene calls are TRBV29-1 and TRBJ2-1; 12 bases line up with TRBD2. CDR1 is SQVTM and CDR2 is ANQGSEA in the germline V gene. With V trimmed by 5 bases and J by 7 bases, 9 bases remained unmatched. This CDR3 comprises 15 residues. CDR3 nucleotides: TGCAGCGTTTTAGAGCTAGCGGGGGGGATTAATGAGCAGTTCTTC. As protein: CSVLELAGGINEQFF.

This clone was seen a single time. The V and J genes are TRBV18 and TRBJ2-3; a possible D gene is TRBD2 (5 bases). V was pared by 6 bases and J by 0 bases, with 13 bases between. The CDR3 runs to 15 residues. Germline V gene sequence: CDR1 KGHSH, CDR2 LQKENI. The CDR3, as DNA: TGTGCCAGCTCCCTTGGCGGGTACAGCACAGATACGCAGTATTTT. It translates to CASSLGGYSTDTQYF.

The CDR3 DNA reads as TGTGCCAGCAGCTTAGTAGGGTTCGGGCAGGGCGTAGCAGATACGCAGTATTTT. This codes for CASSLVGFGQGVADTQYF. The chain joins TRBV7-8 to TRBJ2-3; D might be TRBD1 (5 bases). Germline values: CDR1 SGHVS, CDR2 FQNEAQ. V shed 1 base and J shed 4 bases, with 21 bases lying between them. The CDR3 totals 18 residues.

The chain recombines TRBV18 with TRBJ1-2; 7 nucleotides line up with TRBD1. Per germline, CDR1 KGHSH and CDR2 LQKENI. The junction had 6 bases not matched to a gene; V was cut back by 1 base and J by 7 bases. The CDR3 consists of 14 residues. The CDR3 protein is CASSPLGTERGYTF. CDR3 coding DNA: TGTGCCAGCTCACCACTAGGGACAGAGCGTGGCTACACCTTC.

The chain couples TRBV27 to TRBJ1-4; TRBD1 matches at 11 bases. Germline V gene lookup returns CDR1 MNHEY and CDR2 SMNVEV (reference sequence). The CDR3 length is 15 residues. J lost 7 bases, V lost 6 bases, and 7 bases had no gene match. CDR3: CASRVLGQGGEKLFF. The CDR3 DNA sequence: TGTGCCAGCAGGGTTTTGGGACAGGGGGGTGAAAAACTGTTTTTT.